A single sample gave rise to the 22 T cell receptor beta chains below, sequenced in a study of T cell responses to AZD1222 COVID-19 vaccine. The table came from immunoSEQ multiplex PCR; TCRdb's copy has only in-frame clones and leaves some out. This sample has around 180,000 clones, with more than 80% found just once. The material sequenced was peripheral blood, taken on day 0 of AZD1222 vaccination. The source of these receptors is an adult in good health.

The chain uses TRBV2 and TRBJ2-3; either TRBD1 or TRBD2 may supply D (5 bases each). This CDR3 is 16 amino acids long. Germline V gene lookup returns CDR1 SNHLY and CDR2 FYNNEI. Trimming cost V 3 bases and J 1 base, with 14 bases left between them. CDR3 sequence (DNA): TGTGCCAGCAGTGACCTCGGGGACGGGGGCACAGATACGCAGTATTTT. Protein: CASSDLGDGGTDTQYF.

V is TRBV6-5 and J is TRBJ2-1; tentative D call: TRBD2 (6 bases). The V and J ends lost 0 bases and 13 bases respectively, with 10 bases between them. CDR3 size: 12 residues. Germline loops: CDR1 MNHEY, CDR2 SVGAGI. The CDR3 is CASSYSGGLQFF. The CDR3 DNA sequence: TGTGCCAGCAGTTACTCGGGGGGACTTCAGTTCTTC.

The chain employs TRBV6-2 or TRBV6-3 and TRBJ1-5; D perhaps matches TRBD1 (5 bases). This CDR3 comprises 17 residues. V dropped 4 bases and J dropped 1 base, with 17 bases sitting between them. CDR1 and CDR2 (germline): MNHEY, SVGEGT. This chain's CDR3 is CASSSPTDSVSNQPQHF. The CDR3 region has the DNA TGTGCCAGCAGTTCCCCGACAGACTCCGTAAGCAATCAGCCCCAGCATTTT.

This chain links TRBV11-2 with TRBJ1-3, with D tentatively TRBD1 (6 bases). V was clipped by 5 bases and J by 0 bases, with 20 bases between them. Germline V gives CDR1 SGHAT, CDR2 FQNNGV. CDR3 size: 18 residues. This CDR3 reads CASSIRGPGVSSGNTIYF. The DNA for the CDR3 is TGTGCCAGCAGCATAAGAGGCCCAGGGGTTAGCTCTGGAAACACCATATATTTT. The full variable domain, its missing parts supplied by reference TRBV11-2 and TRBJ1-3, is EAGVAQSPRYKIIEKRQSVAFWCNPISGHATLYWYQQILGQGPKLLIQFQNNGVVDDSQLPKDRFSAERLKGVDSTLKIQPAKLEDSAVYLCASSIRGPGVSSGNTIYFGEGSWLTVV.

This chain connects TRBV5-6 to TRBJ1-5; D is unclear. Germline assignment: CDR1 SGHDT and CDR2 YYEEEE. The CDR3 spans 14 residues. Trimming removed 2 bases at V and 6 bases at J, with 12 bases between. As DNA, the CDR3 is TGTGCCAGCAGCTTATCAGGATATGGTCAGCCCCAGCATTTT. Translating gives CASSLSGYGQPQHF. Filled out from reference TRBV5-6 and TRBJ1-5, the complete variable domain reads DAGVTQSPTHLIKTRGQQVTLRCSPKSGHDTVSWYQQALGQGPQFIFQYYEEEERQRGNFPDRFSGHQFPNYSSELNVNALLLGDSALYLCASSLSGYGQPQHFGDGTRLSIL.

The CDR3 region has the DNA TGTGCCAGCACCCTACGGACAGGAGAGCAGTACTTC. Protein sequence: CASTLRTGEQYF. V gene TRBV28 combines with J gene TRBJ2-7, with TRBD1 identical over 7 bases. V trimming: 7 bases; J trimming: 7 bases; junction bases outside the gene matches: 7. The CDR3 runs 12 residues. From germline, CDR1 is MDHEN and CDR2 SYDVKM.

The V gene is TRBV7-2, the J gene TRBJ2-3; D assignment may be TRBD1 or TRBD2 (5 bases each). The CDR3 length is 16 residues. Trimming left V 4 bases short and J 4 bases short, with 18 bases between. Germline V CDR1 and CDR2: SGHTA, FQGNSA. This CDR3 is CASSSGTRRLADTQYF. CDR3 in DNA: TGTGCCAGCAGCTCCGGGACGAGGAGGCTCGCAGATACGCAGTATTTT.

This clone was picked up a small number of times. The CDR3 protein is CASTPRWTEAFF. CDR3 coding DNA: TGTGCCAGCACCCCGCGGTGGACTGAAGCTTTCTTT. This rearrangement joins TRBV6-5 to TRBJ1-1; D gene unclear. Trimming cost V 7 bases and J 5 bases, with 11 bases left between them. The CDR3 loop spans 12 amino acids. Germline-derived CDR1 and CDR2 are MNHEY and SVGAGI.

The chain employs TRBV9 and TRBJ2-1; 12 bases are a match to TRBD2. With V trimmed by 0 bases and J by 7 bases, 2 bases remained unmatched. Germline V CDR1 and CDR2: SGDLS, YYNGEE. CDR3 length: 15 amino acids. This CDR3 is CASSVALAGGNEQFF. The CDR3 DNA reads as TGTGCCAGCAGCGTAGCTCTAGCGGGGGGGAATGAGCAGTTCTTC.

This clone was observed once. The chain recombines TRBV19 with TRBJ2-1, with TRBD1 identical over 10 bases. From germline, CDR1 is LNHDA and CDR2 SQIVND (reference sequence). V was clipped by 3 bases and J by 0 bases; unmatched bases: 2. The CDR3 runs to 16 residues. CDR3 residues: CASSIRTGGSYNEQFF. CDR3 bases: TGTGCCAGTAGTATTCGGACAGGGGGCTCCTACAATGAGCAGTTCTTC.

The V and J genes are TRBV5-1 and TRBJ1-4; 7 bases align to TRBD1. Trimming took 4 bases from V and 10 from J; bases not matched to a gene: 10. The CDR3 extends over 14 amino acids. The germline V gene has CDR1 SGHRS and CDR2 YFSETQ. The DNA of the CDR3 is TGCGCCAGCAGCGGAGGACAGGCTCCTGGAAAACTGTTTTTT. This sequence encodes CASSGGQAPGKLFF.

The gene calls are TRBV28 and TRBJ2-1; TRBD1 matches 7 bases. J lost 4 bases, V lost 3 bases, and 9 bases had no gene match. This CDR3 is built from 16 residues. Looked up from germline, CDR1 is MDHEN and CDR2 is SYDVKM. CDR3 amino acids: CASSLRQGRSYNEQFF. The CDR3 region has the DNA TGTGCCAGCAGTTTGAGACAGGGTCGTAGTTACAATGAGCAGTTCTTC.

The chain has TRBV2 and TRBJ2-6, with D possibly TRBD1 on 6 matching bases. Per the germline V gene, CDR1 is SNHLY and CDR2 is FYNNEI. The CDR3 extends over 15 amino acids. The V end was cut by 11 bases, the J end by 0 bases, with 14 bases between. The CDR3 coding sequence is TGTGCCCCCAAGGACAGAAACTCTGGGGCCAACGTCCTGACTTTC. Residues: CAPKDRNSGANVLTF.

This clone was detected a few times. This chain connects TRBV7-8 to TRBJ1-1; 9 bases are shared with TRBD1. This CDR3 has 19 residues. Looked up from germline, CDR1 is SGHVS and CDR2 is FQNEAQ. The V segment lost 5 bases and the J segment 6 bases; nucleotides outside the gene matches: 22. This chain's CDR3 is CASSATTGTGLGWVPEAFF. The CDR3 DNA follows: TGTGCCAGCAGCGCTACGACCGGGACAGGGTTGGGGTGGGTCCCTGAAGCTTTCTTT.

The chain uses TRBV6-4 and TRBJ1-2; 10 bases match TRBD1. From germline, CDR1 is MRHNA and CDR2 SNTAGT. Trimming at V came to 4 bases and at J to 6 bases, leaving 8 bases not matched to a gene. This CDR3 has 15 residues. CDR3 sequence: CASSGPGQGKDGYTF. In nucleotides, the CDR3 is TGTGCCAGCAGTGGGCCGGGACAGGGGAAAGATGGCTACACCTTC.

The rearrangement uses TRBV19 and TRBJ1-5, with a weak D call TRBD1 (5 bases). The CDR3 length is 13 residues. Germline CDR1 LNHDA, CDR2 SQIVND (reference sequence). V gave up 6 bases and J gave up 5 bases, with 11 bases separating them. The CDR3 sequence is CASRKDIDQPQHF. The CDR3 bases are TGTGCCAGTAGAAAGGACATAGATCAGCCCCAGCATTTT.

CDR3 DNA sequence: TGTGCCAGCAGTTTCCGTGCTAACTATGGCTACACCTTC. Protein sequence: CASSFRANYGYTF. The chain has TRBV28 and TRBJ1-2, with D uncertain. CDR3 length equals 13 residues. In germline, CDR1 is MDHEN, CDR2 SYDVKM. Deletions cut 3 bases from V and 0 bases from J, with 5 bases between.

This chain uses TRBV28 with TRBJ2-7; D is uncertain. Germline V gene data show CDR1 as MDHEN and CDR2 as SYDVKM. The V and J ends lost 4 bases and 2 bases respectively, with 3 bases between them. The CDR3 runs to 11 residues. The CDR3 region has the DNA TGTGCCAGCAGTTGGGCCTACGAGCAGTACTTC. Encoded protein: CASSWAYEQYF.

The V gene is TRBV6-1, the J gene TRBJ1-6; D gene unclear. Germline V CDR1 and CDR2: MNHNS, SASEGT. Trimming shortened V by 1 base and J by 6 bases, and 13 bases separated the two germline ends. The CDR3 spans 16 residues. In DNA form, the CDR3 reads TGTGCCAGCAGTGAAGATTGGGTAACACCTAATTCACCCCTCCACTTT. The encoded protein is CASSEDWVTPNSPLHF.

The rearrangement links TRBV7-8 to TRBJ2-1; 14 bases match TRBD2. The CDR3 has 18 amino acids. Germline CDR1 and CDR2: SGHVS and FQNEAQ. The trim removed 3 bases at V and 1 base at J, leaving 5 bases unmatched. CDR3 in amino acids: CASSFGLAGGRSYNEQFF. The CDR3 region has the DNA TGTGCCAGCAGCTTCGGACTAGCGGGGGGACGATCCTACAATGAGCAGTTCTTC.

This chain joins TRBV6-2 or TRBV6-3 and TRBJ1-1; D is unclear. The CDR3 runs to 13 residues. Trimming left V 6 bases short and J 5 bases short, with 13 bases between. CDR1 MNHEY and CDR2 SVGEGT come from the germline V gene. The CDR3 is CASSLRGGTEAFF. CDR3 nucleotides: TGTGCCAGCAGCCTCCGGGGAGGGACTGAAGCTTTCTTT.

This chain connects TRBV7-3 to TRBJ2-3; 10 nucleotides agree with TRBD2. The CDR3 runs 15 residues. Unmatched junction bases numbered 2, after V lost 4 bases and J lost 1 base. Per the germline V gene, CDR1 is SGHTA and CDR2 is FQGTGA. CDR3 nucleotides: TGTGCCAGCAGCTCCCTAGCGGGGGGCACAGATACGCAGTATTTT. It codes for CASSSLAGGTDTQYF.